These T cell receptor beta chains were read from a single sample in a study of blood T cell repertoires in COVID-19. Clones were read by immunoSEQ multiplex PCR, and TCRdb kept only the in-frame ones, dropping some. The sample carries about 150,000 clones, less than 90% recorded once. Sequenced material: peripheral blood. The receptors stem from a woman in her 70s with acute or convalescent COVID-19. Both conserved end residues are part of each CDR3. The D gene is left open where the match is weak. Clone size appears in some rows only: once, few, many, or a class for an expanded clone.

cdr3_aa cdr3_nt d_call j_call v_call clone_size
CASSVGTSRTDTQYF TGTGCCAGCAGCGTAGGGACTTCGCGGACAGATACGCAGTATTTT . TRBJ2-3 TRBV9 .
CASSQGTGGPNYGYTF TGTGCCAGCAGCCAAGGGACAGGGGGGCCTAACTATGGCTACACCTTC TRBD1 TRBJ1-2 TRBV3-1/TRBV3-2 .
CASSPRTGGAWAQYF TGTGCCAGCAGTCCTCGGACAGGGGGCGCCTGGGCCCAGTACTTC TRBD1 TRBJ2-5 TRBV28 .
CASSYVVNTEAFF TGTGCCAGCAGTTACGTCGTCAACACTGAAGCTTTCTTT . TRBJ1-1 TRBV6-5 .
CASSPLRAGGNGANVLTF TGTGCCAGCTCACCACTCCGGGCAGGGGGCAATGGGGCCAACGTCCTGACTTTC TRBD1 TRBJ2-6 TRBV18 .
CASSPGGTSEKLFF TGTGCCAGCAGCCCCGGGGGAACTTCTGAAAAACTGTTTTTT . TRBJ1-4 TRBV7-9 few
CASSLAGALRGYTF TGTGCCAGCAGCTTGGCGGGGGCTCTTCGTGGCTACACCTTC . TRBJ1-2 TRBV7-9 .
CASSPDRTRLFGYGYTF TGTGCCAGCAGCCCCGATAGGACAAGGCTATTTGGCTATGGCTACACCTTC . TRBJ1-2 TRBV7-2 once
CASRLGVAGTDEQFF TGTGCCAGCCGCCTAGGGGTAGCGGGGACCGATGAGCAGTTCTTC TRBD2 TRBJ2-1 TRBV7-9 .
CASSNTDYGYTF TGTGCCAGCAGTAACACAGACTATGGCTACACCTTC . TRBJ1-2 TRBV6-6 .
CASSVGRDRGRNTIYF TGTGCCAGCAGCGTAGGCAGGGACAGGGGTAGAAACACCATATATTTT TRBD1 TRBJ1-3 TRBV9 .
CASSLGTNDYGYTF TGTGCCAGCAGCTTAGGGACAAATGACTATGGCTACACCTTC . TRBJ1-2 TRBV5-6 once